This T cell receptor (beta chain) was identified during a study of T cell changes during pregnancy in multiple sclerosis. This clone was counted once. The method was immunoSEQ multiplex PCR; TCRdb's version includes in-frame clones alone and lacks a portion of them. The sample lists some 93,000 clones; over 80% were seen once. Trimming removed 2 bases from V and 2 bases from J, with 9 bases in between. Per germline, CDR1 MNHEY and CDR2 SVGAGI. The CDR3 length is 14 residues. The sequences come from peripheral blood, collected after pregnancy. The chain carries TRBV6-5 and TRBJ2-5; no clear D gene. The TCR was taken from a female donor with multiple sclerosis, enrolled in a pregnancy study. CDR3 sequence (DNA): TGTGCCAGCAGTTACCAAACAGCACAAGAGACCCAGTACTTC. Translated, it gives CASSYQTAQETQYF.